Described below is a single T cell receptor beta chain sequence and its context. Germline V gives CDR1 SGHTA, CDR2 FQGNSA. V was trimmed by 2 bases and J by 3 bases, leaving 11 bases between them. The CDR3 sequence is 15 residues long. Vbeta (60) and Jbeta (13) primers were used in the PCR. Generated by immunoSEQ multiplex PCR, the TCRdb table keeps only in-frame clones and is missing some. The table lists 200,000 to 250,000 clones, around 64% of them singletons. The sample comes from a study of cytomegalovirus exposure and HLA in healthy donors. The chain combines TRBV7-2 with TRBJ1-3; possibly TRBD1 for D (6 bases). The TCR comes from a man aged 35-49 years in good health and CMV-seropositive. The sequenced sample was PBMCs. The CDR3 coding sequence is TGTGCCAGCAGCTTACAGTCCAGGGGTGGAAACACCATATATTTT. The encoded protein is CASSLQSRGGNTIYF. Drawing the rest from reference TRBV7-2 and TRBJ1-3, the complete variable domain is GAGVSQSPSNKVTEKGKDVELRCDPISGHTALYWYRQSLGQGLEFLIYFQGNSAPDKSGLPSDRFSAERTGGSVSTLTIQRTQQEDSAVYLCASSLQSRGGNTIYFGEGSWLTVV.